This entry lists 5 T cell receptor beta chains sequenced from one sample in a study of spatial heterogeneity in lung cancer (dated by TCRdb to between 2017 and 2020). Libraries were prepared through 5' RACE. Sequencing relied on a NextSeq 500. The public reads were reprocessed in TCRdb via fastp at Q25 and MiXCR, keeping in-frame beta chains. Each CDR3 protein gets just one entry, which takes the most common genes and DNA from the rows behind it. Present in this sample are tens of thousands of distinct CDR3 sequences, roughly 7% of which were seen just once. The ten largest clonotypes hold approximately 2.6% of the sample. According to the study, the label for this sample's time point signals: sample taken at primary tumor resection. Without any cell sorting, TCR sequencing was performed on whole RNA extracted either from tumor and nontumor lung tissue or from cryopreserved PBMC samples. The specimen was PBMCs, collected at surgery. The receptors come from a female donor with early-stage non-small cell lung cancer.

This clonotype was observed many times. CDR3 in DNA: TGTGCCACCAGCAGTCTGACAGGGGGGTTCTATGGCTACACCTTC. Protein product: CATSSLTGGFYGYTF. The rearrangement uses TRBV15 and TRBJ1-2; 9 bases are shared with TRBD1. CDR1 is LNHNV, CDR2 YYDKDF, per germline (reference sequence). The CDR3 is 15 amino acids. The V gene end was trimmed by 3 bases and the J gene end by 4 bases; junction bases not matched to a gene: 6. The whole variable domain, filled in from reference TRBV15 and TRBJ1-2, reads DAMVIQNPRYQVTQFGKPVTLSCSQTLNHNVMYWYQQKSSQAPKLLFHYYDKDFNNEADTPDNFQSRRPNTSFCFLDIRSPGLGDTAMYLCATSSLTGGFYGYTFGSGTRLTVV.

The sample holds many counts of this clonotype. The chain joins TRBV7-9 to TRBJ2-7; 8 nucleotides line up with TRBD1. The CDR3 spans 17 residues. Germline V CDR1 and CDR2: SEHNR, FQNEAQ (reference sequence). Trimming took 3 bases from V and 0 from J; bases not matched to a gene: 10. CDR3: CASSFDTGGTSSYEQYF. In nucleotides, the CDR3 is TGTGCCAGCAGCTTTGATACAGGGGGGACCAGCTCCTACGAGCAGTACTTC.

This clonotype was counted ten times or more. This chain connects TRBV5-1 to TRBJ1-5; no reliable D call. This CDR3 has 14 amino acids. V was cut by 2 bases and J by 1 base, with 7 bases left in between. Germline values: CDR1 SGHRS, CDR2 YFSETQ. CDR3 bases: TGCGCCAGCAGCTTCGATGGGAGCAATCAGCCCCAGCATTTT. Translating gives CASSFDGSNQPQHF.

This clonotype was observed a few times. This rearrangement joins TRBV15 to TRBJ2-2; 10 nucleotides match TRBD2. Germline V gene lookup returns CDR1 LNHNV and CDR2 YYDKDF (reference sequence). The CDR3 consists of 15 residues. The J segment lost 6 bases and the V segment lost 3 bases, leaving 4 bases of the junction unmatched. The CDR3 spells CATSRSGGASGELFF. Written as DNA, the CDR3 is TGTGCCACCAGCAGGAGCGGGGGGGCCTCCGGGGAGCTGTTTTTT.

This clonotype was counted ten times or more. This rearrangement joins TRBV14 to TRBJ2-3; TRBD2 might be the D (6 bases). CDR1 is SGHDN and CDR2 is FVKESK in the germline V gene. The CDR3 runs 17 residues. V was trimmed by 0 bases and J by 3 bases, leaving 16 bases between them. For the CDR3, the DNA is TGTGCCAGCAGCCAAGAAACCAGCTGGGGGGTAACAGATACGCAGTATTTT. This codes for CASSQETSWGVTDTQYF.